Below, one TCR beta chain is given with its context. This table comes from immunoSEQ multiplex PCR, and its TCRdb copy is limited to in-frame clones, with some not included. The repertoire holds roughly 72,000 clones, with around 96% as singletons. The CDR3 is 15 residues long. Looked up from germline, CDR1 is GTSNPN and CDR2 is SVGIG (reference sequence). V lost 5 bases, J lost 5 bases, and 12 bases stayed unmatched. The sample belongs to a study of technical replicates of blood from several donors. The chain recombines TRBV30 with TRBJ2-1; 7 nucleotides line up with TRBD2. Specimen: T cells isolated from PBMCs. This clonotype was sampled from a human donor in good health. The CDR3, as DNA: TGTGCCTGGTTGGATCGGGAGGTGGGGGACAATGAGCAGTTCTTC. It is translated as CAWLDREVGDNEQFF. The full variable domain, rest sourced from reference TRBV30 and TRBJ2-1, is SQTIHQWPATLVQPVGSPLSLECTVEGTSNPNLYWYRQAAGRGLQLLFYSVGIGQISSEVPQNLSASRPQDRQFILSSKKLLLSDSGFYLCAWLDREVGDNEQFFGPGTRLTVL.